The 19 T cell receptor beta chains presented below share a single source sample, sequenced in a study. MiXCR, applied by TCRdb to the 5' RACE reads, yields one record per CDR3 protein. Of about 32,000 distinct CDR3 sequences listed, around 22% are singletons. The sample consisted of memory CD4+ T cells sorted from blood. As to subset: memory CD4+ T cells, CD4+CD45RO+CD25-. These receptors all stem from a female donor with breast cancer.

This clonotype was observed a few times. This sequence joins TRBV4-1 and TRBJ2-7; TRBD2 agrees at 15 bases. The germline CDR1 and CDR2 sequences are MGHRA and YSYEKL. The V and J ends lost 5 bases and 0 bases, in that order; junction bases with no gene match: 11. The CDR3 has 19 residues. The CDR3 DNA reads TGCGCCAGCAGCTGGATACTCGGGACTAGCGGGGGGAGCTCCTACGAGCAGTACTTC. Translation gives CASSWILGTSGGSSYEQYF.

This clonotype has a count of ten or more. The chain carries TRBV7-3 and TRBJ2-7; D may correspond to TRBD1 or TRBD2 (7 bases each). Germline assignment: CDR1 SGHTA and CDR2 FQGTGA. CDR3 size: 14 residues. V lost 10 bases to trimming and J lost 2 bases, with 18 bases between them. The CDR3 nucleotides read TGTGCCACCCCCCCAGGGGGGGCCCCCTACGAGCAGTACTTC. Its translation: CATPPGGAPYEQYF.

J is TRBJ2-7 and V is TRBV4-1; perhaps TRBD1 as D (5 bases). Germline loops: CDR1 MGHRA, CDR2 YSYEKL. The CDR3 has 15 residues. Deletions cut 0 bases from V and 2 bases from J, with 11 bases between. In DNA, the CDR3 is TGCGCCAGCAGCCAAGAAGGGGCACCTACCTACGAGCAGTACTTC. Residues: CASSQEGAPTYEQYF.

There are a few counts of this clonotype. V and J are TRBV20-1 and TRBJ1-2, with 9 bases fitting TRBD1. Germline-derived CDR1 and CDR2 are DFQATT and SNEGSKA (reference sequence). The CDR3 has 15 residues. The J segment lost 5 bases and the V segment lost 0 bases, leaving 7 bases of the junction unmatched. The CDR3 DNA sequence: TGCAGTGCTAGAGATGTGGACAGGGGCTTGTATGGCTACACCTTC. It yields the protein CSARDVDRGLYGYTF.

The chain recombines TRBV2 with TRBJ2-7; no definite D call. V lost 4 bases and J lost 6, with 4 bases in between. Per the germline V gene, CDR1 is SNHLY and CDR2 is FYNNEI. There are 10 residues in the CDR3. DNA for the CDR3: TGTGCCAGCAGTGGAAGCGAGCAGTACTTC. This gives the protein CASSGSEQYF.

The chain uses TRBV7-9 and TRBJ1-2, with D tentatively TRBD1 (6 bases). The V gene's germline CDR1 is SEHNR and CDR2 FQNEAQ (reference sequence). The CDR3 is made up of 15 amino acids. V gave up 4 bases and J gave up 0 bases, with 12 bases separating them. The CDR3 sequence is CASSSGQSANYGYTF. CDR3 in DNA: TGTGCCAGCAGCTCAGGACAGTCAGCTAACTATGGCTACACCTTC.

This sequence joins TRBV6-6 and TRBJ1-4; a weak D match, TRBD1 (6 bases). Per the germline V gene, CDR1 is MNHNY and CDR2 is SVGAGI (reference sequence). The CDR3 runs 11 residues. The V gene lost 2 bases and the J gene lost 13 bases, with 8 bases spanning the gap. CDR3 sequence: CASSYPDRLFF. CDR3 nucleotide sequence: TGTGCCAGCAGTTACCCGGACAGACTGTTTTTT.

This clonotype occurred a few times. The chain carries TRBV5-4 and TRBJ2-4; maybe TRBD2 (5 bases). The CDR3 length is 11 residues. Trimming removed 4 bases at V and 9 bases at J, with 8 bases between. The germline CDR1 and CDR2 sequences are SGHNT and YYREEE (reference sequence). The chain's CDR3 is CASSEGSIQYF. The CDR3 DNA reads as TGTGCCAGCAGCGAGGGTAGCATTCAGTACTTC.

In its sample, this clonotype was seen many times. V is TRBV4-1 and J is TRBJ2-2; D not resolved. Germline CDR1 reads MGHRA; CDR2 reads YSYEKL. The length of the CDR3 is 15 residues. The ends were cut back, 2 bases at V and 7 bases at J, with 14 bases in the middle. The CDR3 region is CASSQTLGFGGELFF. The DNA of the CDR3 is TGCGCCAGCAGCCAAACGTTGGGTTTTGGCGGGGAGCTGTTTTTT.

This clonotype was counted many times. The rearrangement joins TRBV4-1 to TRBJ1-1; D call uncertain. Germline loops: CDR1 MGHRA, CDR2 YSYEKL. There are 11 residues in the CDR3. The V and J ends lost 1 base and 11 bases respectively, with 8 bases between them. The CDR3 bases are TGCGCCAGCAGCCAAGGCGTGTGGGCTTTCTTT. It specifies CASSQGVWAFF.

This clonotype was picked up a small number of times. The chain uses TRBV12-3 or TRBV12-4 and TRBJ1-1, with D possibly TRBD1 on 5 matching bases. The CDR3 totals 14 residues. V shed 2 bases and J shed 10 bases, with 17 bases lying between them. Here the CDR3 reads CASSLKRDFLGAFF. In nucleotides, the CDR3 is TGTGCCAGCAGTTTAAAACGGGACTTCCTAGGAGCTTTCTTT.

The CDR3 here is CASGPPYQETQYF. The CDR3 coding sequence is TGTGCCAGCGGGCCGCCGTACCAAGAGACCCAGTACTTC. This sequence joins TRBV7-9 and TRBJ2-5; D is unclear. The CDR3 runs to 13 residues. V dropped 8 bases and J dropped 0 bases, with 10 bases sitting between them. Germline V lookup: CDR1 SEHNR, CDR2 FQNEAQ (reference sequence).

This clonotype was observed a handful of times. At one of its ends the junction is not consistent with the germline gene, which may arise from a read error. This chain joins TRBV7-8 and TRBJ1-5; D perhaps matches TRBD1 (6 bases). The CDR3 contains 14 residues. The V gene's germline CDR1 is SGHVS and CDR2 FQNEAQ. Here the CDR3 reads CTSSSRDNNQPQHF. The CDR3 DNA sequence: TGTACCAGCAGCTCCCGGGACAACAATCAGCCCCAGCATTTT.

Points on this clonotype: A read error is possible here, since a much larger clone lies one base away. This chain joins TRBV5-1 and TRBJ2-5; D is ambiguous. The CDR3 runs to 15 residues. Germline-derived CDR1 and CDR2 are SGHRS and YFSETQ. The CDR3 nucleotides are TGCGCCTGCAGAGAAGGGATTCCCCTAAGAGAGACCCAGTACTTC. As protein: CACREGIPLRETQYF.

There are a few counts of this clonotype. This chain links TRBV27 with TRBJ2-1; D is tentatively TRBD1 or TRBD2 (5 bases each). V lost 3 bases and J 1 base, leaving 13 bases between the germline ends. The CDR3 totals 16 residues. Per germline, CDR1 MNHEY and CDR2 SMNVEV (reference sequence). The CDR3 region has the DNA TGTGCCAGCAGTTTGGTGGGGGTCAAGTCCTACAATGAGCAGTTCTTC. This gives the protein CASSLVGVKSYNEQFF.

This chain uses TRBV20-1 with TRBJ2-3; the D is unclear. CDR1 and CDR2 from the germline V gene are DFQATT and SNEGSKA (reference sequence). The ends were cut back, 4 bases at V and 6 bases at J, with 8 bases in the middle. The CDR3 spans 11 residues. For the CDR3, the DNA is TGCAGTGCTACCCCCTTCGATACGCAGTATTTT. It specifies CSATPFDTQYF.

The gene calls are TRBV5-1 and TRBJ1-1, with 10 nucleotides matching TRBD1. With 3 bases clipped from V and 7 bases from J, the junction kept 12 bases outside the gene matches. This CDR3 has 16 amino acids. The germline V gene has CDR1 SGHRS and CDR2 YFSETQ. The CDR3 spells CASSSRDRGSLSEAFF. CDR3 nucleotide sequence: TGCGCCAGCAGCTCCCGGGACAGGGGCTCATTAAGTGAAGCTTTCTTT.

This clonotype was counted a few times. J is TRBJ2-2 and V is TRBV24-1; no clear D gene. CDR1 and CDR2 from the germline V gene are KGHDR and SFDVKD. This CDR3 spans 11 amino acids. V was shortened by 5 bases and J by 6 bases, with 3 bases between the two germline ends. DNA for the CDR3: TGTGCCACCAGTGTACCCGGGGAGCTGTTTTTT. It is translated as CATSVPGELFF.

Regarding this clonotype: As the CDR3 is not closed by the conserved phenylalanine or tryptophan, this likely results from a read error. The chain links TRBV9 to TRBJ2-7; tentative D call: TRBD1 (5 bases). With 3 bases removed from V and 6 bases from J, the gap between germline ends came to 7 bases. The germline V gene encodes CDR1 SGDLS and CDR2 YYNGEE. The length of the CDR3 is 11 residues. Here the CDR3 reads CASSAQGEQYL. The CDR3 nucleotides read TGTGCCAGCAGCGCTCAGGGCGAGCAGTACTTG.